Sequencing of this T cell receptor beta chain was carried out in a study of Graves' ophthalmopathy and Graves' hyperthyroidism. Study conclusions and caveats: The model's prediction of ophthalmopathy progression had roughly 68% sensitivity and less than 75% specificity. Built on 13 signatures, a model told ophthalmopathy apart from stable hyperthyroidism with about 91% sensitivity and less than 82% specificity.

Amplified TCR beta CDR3 regions were obtained using RNA transcripts as template. The library came from an HTBI-primed first-round RT-PCR and a second-round multiplex PCR. TCRdb fed the multiplex PCR reads into MiXCR, producing one record per CDR3 protein. The top ten hold approximately 4.1% of the sample, which has approximately 540,000 distinct CDR3 sequences, just under 40% seen once. Concerning this clonotype itself: What it binds is unknown.

Trimming removed 5 bases from V and 6 bases from J; junction bases left unmatched: 8. Germline-derived CDR1 and CDR2 are SEHNR and FQNEAQ (reference sequence). The CDR3 has 15 amino acids. Specimen: peripheral blood or thyroid tissue (not recorded which). This sequence was found in an adult man with Graves' hyperthyroidism. V gene TRBV7-9 combines with J gene TRBJ1-4; 8 bases map to TRBD1. Here the CDR3 DNA reads TGTGCCAGCAGCCCATCGGACAGGGAAGATGAAAAACTGTTTTTT. Amino acid sequence: CASSPSDREDEKLFF.